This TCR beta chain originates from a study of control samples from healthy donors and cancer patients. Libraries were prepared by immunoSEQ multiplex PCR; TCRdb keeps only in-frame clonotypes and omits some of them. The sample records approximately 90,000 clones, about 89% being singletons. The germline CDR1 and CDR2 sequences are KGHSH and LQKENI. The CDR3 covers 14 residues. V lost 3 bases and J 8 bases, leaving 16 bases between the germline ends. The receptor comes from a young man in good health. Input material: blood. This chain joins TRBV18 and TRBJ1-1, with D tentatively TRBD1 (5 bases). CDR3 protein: CASSPRSGDGEAFF. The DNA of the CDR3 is TGTGCCAGCTCACCCCGCTCGGGGGACGGCGAAGCTTTCTTT. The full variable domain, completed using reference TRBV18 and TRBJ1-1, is NAGVMQNPRHLVRRRGQEARLRCSPMKGHSHVYWYRQLPEEGLKFMVYLQKENIIDESGMPKERFSAEFPKEGPSILRIQQVVRGDSAAYFCASSPRSGDGEAFFGQGTRLTVV.